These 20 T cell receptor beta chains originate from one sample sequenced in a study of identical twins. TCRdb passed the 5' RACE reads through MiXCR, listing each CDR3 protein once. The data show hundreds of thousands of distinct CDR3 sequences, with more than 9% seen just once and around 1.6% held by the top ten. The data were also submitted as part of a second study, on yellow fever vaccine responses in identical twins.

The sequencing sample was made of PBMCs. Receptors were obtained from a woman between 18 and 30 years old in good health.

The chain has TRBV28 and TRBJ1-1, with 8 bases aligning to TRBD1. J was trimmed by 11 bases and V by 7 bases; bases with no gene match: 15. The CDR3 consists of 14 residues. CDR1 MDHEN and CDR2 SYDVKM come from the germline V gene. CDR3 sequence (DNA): TGTGCCAGCACCCCCCCTGGGACAGGCAAGAAGGCTTTCTTT. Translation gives CASTPPGTGKKAFF.

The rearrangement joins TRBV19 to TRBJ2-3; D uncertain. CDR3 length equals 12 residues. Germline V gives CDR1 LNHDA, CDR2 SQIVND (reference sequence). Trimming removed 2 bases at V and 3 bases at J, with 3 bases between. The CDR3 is CASSIRTDTQYF. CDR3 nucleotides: TGTGCCAGTAGTATAAGGACAGATACGCAGTATTTT.

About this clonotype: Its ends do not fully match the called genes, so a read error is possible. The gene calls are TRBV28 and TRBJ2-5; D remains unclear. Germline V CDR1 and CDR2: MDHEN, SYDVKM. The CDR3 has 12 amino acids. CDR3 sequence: CASSLSGQNEDF. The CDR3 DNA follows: TGTGCCAGCAGTTTATCGGGCCAAAATGAGGACTTC.

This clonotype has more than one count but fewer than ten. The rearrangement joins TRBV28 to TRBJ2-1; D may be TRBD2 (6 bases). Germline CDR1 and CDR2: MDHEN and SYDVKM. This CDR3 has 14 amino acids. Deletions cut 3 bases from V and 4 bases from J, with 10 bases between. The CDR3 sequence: CASSFLGGYNEQFF. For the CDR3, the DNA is TGTGCCAGCAGTTTTCTCGGGGGATACAATGAGCAGTTCTTC. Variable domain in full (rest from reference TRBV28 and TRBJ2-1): DVKVTQSSRYLVKRTGEKVFLECVQDMDHENMFWYRQDPGLGLRLIYFSYDVKMKEKGDIPEGYSVSREKKERFSLILESASTNQTSMYLCASSFLGGYNEQFFGPGTRLTVL.

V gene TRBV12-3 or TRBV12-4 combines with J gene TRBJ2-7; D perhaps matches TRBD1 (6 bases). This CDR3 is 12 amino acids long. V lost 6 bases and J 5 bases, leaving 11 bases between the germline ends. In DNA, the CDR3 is TGTGCCAGCAGCCAAGGGGGAAACGAGCAGTACTTC. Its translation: CASSQGGNEQYF.

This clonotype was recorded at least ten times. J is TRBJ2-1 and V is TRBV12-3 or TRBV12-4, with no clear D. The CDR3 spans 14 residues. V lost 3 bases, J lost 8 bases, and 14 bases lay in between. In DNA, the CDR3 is TGTGCCAGCAGTTTCCTCATTAAGGCAGATGAGCAGTTCTTC. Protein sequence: CASSFLIKADEQFF.

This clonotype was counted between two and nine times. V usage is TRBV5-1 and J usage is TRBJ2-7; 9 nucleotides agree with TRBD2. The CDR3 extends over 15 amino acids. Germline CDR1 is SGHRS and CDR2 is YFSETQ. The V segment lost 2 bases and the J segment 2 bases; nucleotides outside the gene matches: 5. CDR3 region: CASSFQTSGTYEQYF. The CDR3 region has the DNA TGCGCCAGCAGCTTTCAGACTAGCGGTACCTACGAGCAGTACTTC.

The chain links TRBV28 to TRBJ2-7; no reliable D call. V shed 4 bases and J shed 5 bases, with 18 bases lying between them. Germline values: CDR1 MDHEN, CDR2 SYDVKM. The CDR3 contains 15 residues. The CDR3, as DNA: TGTGCCAGCAGTTCACCCCTGGGTTCTACTGACGAGCAGTACTTC. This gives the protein CASSSPLGSTDEQYF. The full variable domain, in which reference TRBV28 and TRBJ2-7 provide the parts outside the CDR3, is DVKVTQSSRYLVKRTGEKVFLECVQDMDHENMFWYRQDPGLGLRLIYFSYDVKMKEKGDIPEGYSVSREKKERFSLILESASTNQTSMYLCASSSPLGSTDEQYFGPGTRLTVT.

CDR3 sequence (DNA): TGCGCCAGCAGCCAGAGGGGGGGGAATTCACCCCTCCACTTT. Its protein is CASSQRGGNSPLHF. The chain recombines TRBV4-1 with TRBJ1-6, with a weak D call TRBD1 (6 bases). The CDR3 is 14 amino acids. The germline V gene encodes CDR1 MGHRA and CDR2 YSYEKL. V lost 3 bases, J lost 7 bases, and 10 bases lay in between.

The CDR3 nucleotides are TGTGCCAGCAGTGAGACAGGGGGCTGGAATTCACCCCTCCACTTT. It encodes CASSETGGWNSPLHF. V usage is TRBV2 and J usage is TRBJ1-6; the match to TRBD1 covers 10 bases. This CDR3 is 15 amino acids long. Germline V gene sequence: CDR1 SNHLY, CDR2 FYNNEI. The V and J ends lost 3 bases and 7 bases, in that order; junction bases with no gene match: 3. The variable domain in full, completed from reference TRBV2 and TRBJ1-6, reads EPEVTQTPSHQVTQMGQEVILRCVPISNHLYFYWYRQILGQKVEFLVSFYNNEISEKSEIFDDQFSVERPDGSNFTLKIRSTKLEDSAMYFCASSETGGWNSPLHFGNGTRLTVT.

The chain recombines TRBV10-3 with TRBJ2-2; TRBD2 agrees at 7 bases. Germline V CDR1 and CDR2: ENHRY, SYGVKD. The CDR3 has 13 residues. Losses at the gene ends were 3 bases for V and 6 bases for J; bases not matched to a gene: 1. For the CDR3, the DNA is TGTGCCATCAGTGACGCGGGGGCCGGGGAGCTGTTTTTT. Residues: CAISDAGAGELFF.

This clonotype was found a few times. In nucleotides, the CDR3 is TGTGCCACCAGCGCTCCGGGACAGGCCGCCGAGACCCAGTACTTC. Translating it yields CATSAPGQAAETQYF. The chain carries TRBV15 and TRBJ2-5, with 8 positions matching TRBD1. J gave up 5 bases and V 5 bases, and 10 bases lay outside the gene matches. Germline loops: CDR1 LNHNV, CDR2 YYDKDF (reference sequence). The CDR3 covers 15 residues.

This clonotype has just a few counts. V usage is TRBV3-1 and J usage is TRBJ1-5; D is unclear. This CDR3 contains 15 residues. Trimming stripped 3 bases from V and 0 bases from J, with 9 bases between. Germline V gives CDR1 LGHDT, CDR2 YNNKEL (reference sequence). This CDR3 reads CASSHSRYSNQPQHF. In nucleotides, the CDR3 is TGTGCCAGCAGCCATTCAAGATATAGCAATCAGCCCCAGCATTTT.

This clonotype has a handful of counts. The CDR3 sequence is CASSQEGATEQYF. The CDR3 nucleotides are TGCGCCAGCAGCCAAGAGGGAGCAACCGAGCAGTACTTC. J is TRBJ2-7 and V is TRBV4-1, with D tentatively TRBD2 (5 bases). Germline lookup yields CDR1 MGHRA and CDR2 YSYEKL. V gave up 0 bases and J gave up 6 bases, with 9 bases separating them. This CDR3 spans 13 amino acids.

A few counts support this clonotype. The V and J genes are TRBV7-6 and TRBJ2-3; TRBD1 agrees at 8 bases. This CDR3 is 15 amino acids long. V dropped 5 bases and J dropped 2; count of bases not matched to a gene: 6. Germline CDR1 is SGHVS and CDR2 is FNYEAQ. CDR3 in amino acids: CASSPGQEITDTQYF. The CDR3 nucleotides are TGTGCCAGCAGCCCGGGACAGGAGATCACAGATACGCAGTATTTT.

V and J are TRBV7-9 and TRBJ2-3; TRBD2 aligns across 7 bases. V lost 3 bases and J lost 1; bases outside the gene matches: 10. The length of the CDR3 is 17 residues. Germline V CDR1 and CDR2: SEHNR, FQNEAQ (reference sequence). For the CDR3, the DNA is TGTGCCAGCAGCTTGGGAAGCCTAGCGGCCCGCACAGATACGCAGTATTTT. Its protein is CASSLGSLAARTDTQYF. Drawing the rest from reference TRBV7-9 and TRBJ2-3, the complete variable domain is DTGVSQNPRHKITKRGQNVTFRCDPISEHNRLYWYRQTLGQGPEFLTYFQNEAQLEKSRLLSDRFSAERPKGSFSTLEIQRTEQGDSAMYLCASSLGSLAARTDTQYFGPGTRLTVL.

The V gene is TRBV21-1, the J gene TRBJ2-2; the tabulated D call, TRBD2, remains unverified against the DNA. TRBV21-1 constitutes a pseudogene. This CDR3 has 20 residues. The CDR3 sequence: CASSPRGGLAGGMNTGELFF. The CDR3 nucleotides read TGTGCCAGCAGCCCCCGAGGAGGGCTAGCGGGGGGGATGAACACCGGGGAGCTGTTTTTT.

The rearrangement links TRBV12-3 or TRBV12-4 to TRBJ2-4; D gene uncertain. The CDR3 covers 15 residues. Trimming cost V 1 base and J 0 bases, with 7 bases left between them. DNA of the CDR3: TGTGCCAGCAGTTTAGGTGATATAGCCAAAAACATTCAGTACTTC. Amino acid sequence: CASSLGDIAKNIQYF.

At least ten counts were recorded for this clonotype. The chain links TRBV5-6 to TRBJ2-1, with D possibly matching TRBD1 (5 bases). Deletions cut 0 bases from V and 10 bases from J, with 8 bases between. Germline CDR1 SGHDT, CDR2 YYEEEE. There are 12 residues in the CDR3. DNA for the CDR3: TGTGCCAGCAGCTTGGATTGGGGCGAGCAGTTCTTC. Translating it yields CASSLDWGEQFF.

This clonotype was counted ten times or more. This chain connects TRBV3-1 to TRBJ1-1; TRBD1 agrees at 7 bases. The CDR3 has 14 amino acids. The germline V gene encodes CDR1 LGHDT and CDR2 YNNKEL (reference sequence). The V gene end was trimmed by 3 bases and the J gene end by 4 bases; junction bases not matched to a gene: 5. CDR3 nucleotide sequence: TGTGCCAGCAGCCACCTTTCAGGGGGCACTGAAGCTTTCTTT. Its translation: CASSHLSGGTEAFF.